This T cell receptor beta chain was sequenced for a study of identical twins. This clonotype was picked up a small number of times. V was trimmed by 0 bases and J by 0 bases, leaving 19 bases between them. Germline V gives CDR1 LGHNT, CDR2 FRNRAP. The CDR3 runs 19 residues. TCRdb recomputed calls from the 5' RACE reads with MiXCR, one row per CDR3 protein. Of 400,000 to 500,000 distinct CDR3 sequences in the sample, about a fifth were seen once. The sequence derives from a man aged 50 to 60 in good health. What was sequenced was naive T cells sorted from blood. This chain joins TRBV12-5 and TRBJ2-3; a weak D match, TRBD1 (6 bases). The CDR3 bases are TGTGCTAGTGGTTTGGTACAGGGCCGTTCCCCTTATAGCACAGATACGCAGTATTTT. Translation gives CASGLVQGRSPYSTDTQYF. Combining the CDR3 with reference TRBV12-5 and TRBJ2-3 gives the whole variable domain DARVTQTPRHKVTEMGQEVTMRCQPILGHNTVFWYRQTMMQGLELLAYFRNRAPLDDSGMPKDRFSAEMPDATLATLKIQPSEPRDSAVYFCASGLVQGRSPYSTDTQYFGPGTRLTVL.